This TCR beta chain appears in the sequencing data of a study of tumor and adjacent non-tumor tissue in lung cancer. Study-wide background: The patients, approximately nine men and roughly 5 women, were roughly 31 to 85 with stage I to III disease. Notes on the study in general: Shorter survival was associated with higher TCR diversity in tumors.

Germline V gene lookup returns CDR1 MGHRA and CDR2 YSYEKL. The CDR3 has 15 residues. TCRbeta libraries were built with three rounds of nested PCR, modified from ARM-PCR. A single record per CDR3 protein comes from TCRdb applying MiXCR to the multiplex PCR reads. The sample comprises over 85,000 distinct CDR3 sequences, over 75% of which are singletons, and approximately 22% rests with the top ten. Notes on this clonotype: Its antigen is not identified. A read error may account for a junction end that differs from germline.

No cell sorting was done before RNA was extracted from the tissue. The sequenced sample was lung tumor tissue. This clonotype originated in a man between 65 and 85 years old with non-small cell lung cancer. This rearrangement joins TRBV4-1 to TRBJ2-1; 7 positions agree with TRBD2. As DNA, the CDR3 is TGTGCCAGCAGCCACGGGGGGTTTTTTGGTAATGAGCTGTTCTTC. Amino acids: CASSHGGFFGNELFF.